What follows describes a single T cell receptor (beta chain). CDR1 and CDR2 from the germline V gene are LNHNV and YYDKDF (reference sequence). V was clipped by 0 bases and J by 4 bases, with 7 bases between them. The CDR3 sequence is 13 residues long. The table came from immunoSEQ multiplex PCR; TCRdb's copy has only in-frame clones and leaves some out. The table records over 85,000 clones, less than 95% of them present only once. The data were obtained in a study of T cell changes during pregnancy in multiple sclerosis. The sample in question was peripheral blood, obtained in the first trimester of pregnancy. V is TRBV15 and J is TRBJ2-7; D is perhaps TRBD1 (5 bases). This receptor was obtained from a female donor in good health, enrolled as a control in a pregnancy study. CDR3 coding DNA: TGTGCCACCAGCAGAGATAGGGGATACGAGCAGTACTTC. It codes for CATSRDRGYEQYF.